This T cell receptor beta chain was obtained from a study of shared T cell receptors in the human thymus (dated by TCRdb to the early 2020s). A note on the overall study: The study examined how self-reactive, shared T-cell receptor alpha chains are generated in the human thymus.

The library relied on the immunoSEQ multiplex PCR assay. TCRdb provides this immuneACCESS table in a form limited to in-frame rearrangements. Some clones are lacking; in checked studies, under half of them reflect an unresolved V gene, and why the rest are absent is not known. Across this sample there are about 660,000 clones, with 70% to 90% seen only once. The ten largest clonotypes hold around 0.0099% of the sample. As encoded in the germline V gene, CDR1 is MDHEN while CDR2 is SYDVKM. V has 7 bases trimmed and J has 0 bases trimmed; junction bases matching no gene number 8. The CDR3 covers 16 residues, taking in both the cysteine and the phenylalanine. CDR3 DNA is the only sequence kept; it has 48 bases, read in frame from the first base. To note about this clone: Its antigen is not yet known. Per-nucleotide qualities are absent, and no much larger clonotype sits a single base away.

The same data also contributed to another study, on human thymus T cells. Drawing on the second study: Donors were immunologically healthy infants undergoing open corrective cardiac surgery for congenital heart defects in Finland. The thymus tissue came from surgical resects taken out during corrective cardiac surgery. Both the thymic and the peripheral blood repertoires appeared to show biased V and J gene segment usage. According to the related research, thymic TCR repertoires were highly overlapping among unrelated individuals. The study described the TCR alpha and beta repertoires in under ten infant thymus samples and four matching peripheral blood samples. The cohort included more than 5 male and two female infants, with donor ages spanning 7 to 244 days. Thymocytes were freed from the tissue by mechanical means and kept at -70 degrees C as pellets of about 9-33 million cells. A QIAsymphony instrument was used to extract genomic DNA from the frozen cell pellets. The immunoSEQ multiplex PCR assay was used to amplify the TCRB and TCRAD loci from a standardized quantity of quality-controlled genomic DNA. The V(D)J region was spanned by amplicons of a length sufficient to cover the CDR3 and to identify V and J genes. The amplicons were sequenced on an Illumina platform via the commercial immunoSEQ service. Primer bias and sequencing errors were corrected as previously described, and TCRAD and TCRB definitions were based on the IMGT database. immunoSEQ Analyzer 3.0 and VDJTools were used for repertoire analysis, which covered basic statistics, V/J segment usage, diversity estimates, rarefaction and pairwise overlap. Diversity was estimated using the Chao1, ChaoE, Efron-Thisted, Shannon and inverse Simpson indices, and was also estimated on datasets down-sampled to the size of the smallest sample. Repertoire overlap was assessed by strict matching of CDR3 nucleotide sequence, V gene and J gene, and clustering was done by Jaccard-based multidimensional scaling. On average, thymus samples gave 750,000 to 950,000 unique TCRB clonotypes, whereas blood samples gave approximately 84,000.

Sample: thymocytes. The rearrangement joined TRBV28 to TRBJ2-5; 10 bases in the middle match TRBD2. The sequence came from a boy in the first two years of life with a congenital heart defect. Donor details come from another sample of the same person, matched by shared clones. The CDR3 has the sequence CASTTPTSGYQETQYF. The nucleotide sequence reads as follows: TGTGCCAGCACCACGCCGACTAGCGGGTACCAAGAGACCCAGTACTTC.